What follows are 10 T cell receptor beta chains derived from one specimen sequenced in a study of siplizumab effects on memory and regulatory T cells. Assay: immunoSEQ multiplex PCR; the TCRdb copy retains only in-frame clones and omits some. The profile covers around 100,000 clones, with 94% appearing a single time and 0.55% to 0.65% taken by the ten largest. The material sequenced was Tregs sorted from blood. These receptors all stem from a human donor in good health.

This chain links TRBV12-5 with TRBJ2-3; D tentatively fits TRBD1 or TRBD2 (5 bases each). CDR1 is LGHNT, CDR2 FRNRAP, per germline. Trimming pared 0 bases from V and 8 bases from J, leaving 9 bases between. The CDR3 runs 13 residues. The CDR3 loop is CASGLVSGRTQYF. CDR3 coding DNA: TGTGCTAGTGGTTTGGTATCGGGACGTACGCAGTATTTT. The full variable domain, completed using reference TRBV12-5 and TRBJ2-3, is DARVTQTPRHKVTEMGQEVTMRCQPILGHNTVFWYRQTMMQGLELLAYFRNRAPLDDSGMPKDRFSAEMPDATLATLKIQPSEPRDSAVYFCASGLVSGRTQYFGPGTRLTVL.

This chain connects TRBV15 to TRBJ2-2; D is unresolved. The V gene's germline CDR1 is LNHNV and CDR2 YYDKDF (reference sequence). V shed 0 bases and J shed 6 bases, with 14 bases lying between them. This CDR3 spans 16 amino acids. The CDR3 region has the DNA TGTGCCACCAGCAGAGATCGGGTAATGGTTCCCGGGGAGCTGTTTTTT. This gives the protein CATSRDRVMVPGELFF.

For this clone: One end of the junction fails to match germline, which may point to a read error. The chain has TRBV5-1 and TRBJ2-7; TRBD2 matches 12 bases. The CDR3 length is 13 residues. Germline lookup yields CDR1 SGHRS and CDR2 YFSETQ. The CDR3 DNA reads TGCGCCAGCAGCTTGAGTACTAGCGGGAGGTCGCACTTC. Protein product: CASSLSTSGRSHF.

The J gene is TRBJ1-4, the V gene TRBV18, with a possible D match to TRBD1 (5 bases). The V end lost 6 bases, the J end lost 2 bases, and 13 bases lay between the germline ends. Germline CDR1 is KGHSH and CDR2 is LQKENI. There are 15 residues in the CDR3. CDR3 sequence reads: CASSRDGGTNEKLFF. The CDR3 DNA reads TGTGCCAGCTCCCGGGACGGTGGGACTAATGAAAAACTGTTTTTT.

The chain recombines TRBV28 with TRBJ2-3; 7 bases agree with TRBD1. Germline values: CDR1 MDHEN, CDR2 SYDVKM. J gave up 5 bases and V 7 bases, and 9 bases lay outside the gene matches. The length of the CDR3 is 14 residues. The CDR3 DNA follows: TGTGCCAGCAAGAGACAGGGAACTGAAGATACGCAGTATTTT. This codes for CASKRQGTEDTQYF.

The CDR3 loop reads CASRNRGDTSKGDDEQFF. DNA for the CDR3: TGTGCCAGCAGGAACCGAGGGGACACTAGCAAAGGGGATGATGAGCAGTTCTTC. V usage is TRBV27 and J usage is TRBJ2-1; either TRBD1 or TRBD2 may fit D (6 bases each). CDR3 length equals 18 residues. V lost 6 bases and J lost 8, with 29 bases in between. The germline CDR1 and CDR2 sequences are MNHEY and SMNVEV (reference sequence).

The chain uses TRBV28 and TRBJ1-2, with D perhaps matching TRBD1 (5 bases). V was pared by 1 base and J by 5 bases, with 26 bases between. Per the germline V gene, CDR1 is MDHEN and CDR2 is SYDVKM. CDR3 length: 19 residues. Here the CDR3 DNA reads TGTGCCAGCAGTTTATTACGGAGGAGTTCGACGGGGGGAATTTATGGCTACACCTTC. It is translated as CASSLLRRSSTGGIYGYTF.

The J gene is TRBJ1-5, the V gene TRBV28; D not resolved. The CDR3 is made up of 13 amino acids. Trimming took off 1 base at V and 4 bases at J, with 5 bases between the two ends. Germline V gene data show CDR1 as MDHEN and CDR2 as SYDVKM. In DNA, the CDR3 is TGTGCCAGCAGTTTATTGGGGAATCAGCCCCAGCATTTT. Its translation is CASSLLGNQPQHF.

The V gene is TRBV6-5, the J gene TRBJ1-5; 9 bases map to TRBD1. V dropped 6 bases and J dropped 0; count of bases not matched to a gene: 6. This CDR3 is built from 16 residues. The V gene's germline CDR1 is MNHEY and CDR2 SVGAGI. This chain's CDR3 is CASRYRQGVSNQPQHF. CDR3 DNA sequence: TGTGCCAGCAGGTACAGACAGGGGGTTAGCAATCAGCCCCAGCATTTT.

This clone was counted a single time. The rearrangement uses TRBV6-5 and TRBJ2-1; unclear D gene. V shed 2 bases and J shed 4 bases, with 9 bases lying between them. The V gene's germline CDR1 is MNHEY and CDR2 SVGAGI. The CDR3 covers 14 residues. This CDR3 reads CASSYAVGYNEQFF. The CDR3 nucleotides are TGTGCCAGCAGTTACGCTGTAGGGTACAATGAGCAGTTCTTC.